A single sample gave rise to the 16 T cell receptor beta chains below, sequenced in a study of T cell responses to AZD1222 COVID-19 vaccine. The repertoire was sequenced with immunoSEQ multiplex PCR; TCRdb's copy has only in-frame clones and lacks some. The top ten clones hold 24% of a sample with around 77,000 clones, about nine tenths of them seen once. The input for sequencing was peripheral blood, taken on day 0 of AZD1222 vaccination. The origin of the receptors is an adult in good health.

This rearrangement joins TRBV30 to TRBJ2-5; D is ambiguous. The CDR3 totals 12 residues. CDR1 GTSNPN and CDR2 SVGIG come from the germline V gene (reference sequence). With 1 base removed from V and 4 bases from J, the gap between germline ends came to 7 bases. CDR3 amino acids: CAWSGPGETQYF. The CDR3 DNA sequence: TGTGCCTGGAGTGGGCCGGGAGAGACCCAGTACTTC.

Here the CDR3 reads CASSTQGNTIYF. As DNA, the CDR3 is TGTGCCAGCAGCACCCAGGGTAACACCATATATTTT. The V and J genes are TRBV9 and TRBJ1-3, with D possibly TRBD1 on 5 matching bases. The length of the CDR3 is 12 residues. Germline V gene lookup returns CDR1 SGDLS and CDR2 YYNGEE. V lost 4 bases and J lost 7, with 9 bases in between.

The chain carries TRBV6-5 and TRBJ1-6; D call uncertain. This CDR3 region has 16 residues. V gave up 2 bases and J gave up 6 bases, with 14 bases separating them. CDR1 MNHEY and CDR2 SVGAGI come from the germline V gene. CDR3 coding DNA: TGTGCCAGCAGTTACCGCCAGGCGCCGCTTAATTCACCCCTCCACTTT. Translation: CASSYRQAPLNSPLHF.

This clone was observed a single time. The rearrangement uses TRBV13 and TRBJ2-7; TRBD1 is a possible D gene (6 bases). Germline lookup yields CDR1 PRHDT and CDR2 FYEKMQ (reference sequence). CDR3 length: 14 residues. Trimming took off 3 bases at V and 4 bases at J, with 13 bases between the two ends. This chain's CDR3 is CASSFQGILYEQYF. The CDR3 nucleotides read TGTGCCAGCAGCTTCCAGGGGATTTTATACGAGCAGTACTTC. The whole variable domain, remainder taken from reference TRBV13 and TRBJ2-7, is AAGVIQSPRHLIKEKRETATLKCYPIPRHDTVYWYQQGPGQDPQFLISFYEKMQSDKGSIPDRFSAQQFSDYHSELNMSSLELGDSALYFCASSFQGILYEQYFGPGTRLTVT.

The J gene is TRBJ1-4, the V gene TRBV13, with D possibly being TRBD1 (6 bases). The CDR3 has 16 residues. V shed 5 bases and J shed 10 bases, with 23 bases lying between them. Germline V gene sequence: CDR1 PRHDT, CDR2 FYEKMQ (reference sequence). The CDR3 spells CASSPRGNLGLGKLFF. CDR3 bases: TGTGCCAGCAGCCCTAGGGGGAATTTGGGGCTTGGAAAACTGTTTTTT.

The chain is built from TRBV28 and TRBJ2-1, with D perhaps matching TRBD1 or TRBD2 (6 bases each). The CDR3 consists of 14 residues. V was cut by 6 bases and J by 7 bases, with 16 bases left in between. The germline V gene has CDR1 MDHEN and CDR2 SYDVKM. The CDR3 region is CASRPWGALNEQFF. The CDR3 DNA reads TGTGCCAGCAGGCCCTGGGGGGCGCTAAATGAGCAGTTCTTC.

V and J are TRBV6-1 and TRBJ1-2; D not certain. Between the trimmed V and J ends, which lost 2 bases and 4 bases, there was a span of 17 bases. Germline V gene lookup returns CDR1 MNHNS and CDR2 SASEGT. CDR3 length equals 16 residues. CDR3 coding DNA: TGTGCCAGCAGTGAATCTCGTCGCGCCCTAGGCTATGGCTACACCTTC. It encodes CASSESRRALGYGYTF.

The rearrangement joins TRBV28 to TRBJ1-2; no reliable D call. This CDR3 has 15 amino acids. CDR1 is MDHEN, CDR2 SYDVKM, per germline. Trimming removed 1 base at V and 4 bases at J, with 13 bases between. The CDR3 loop reads CASSLSFGQTYGYTF. The CDR3, as DNA: TGTGCCAGCAGTTTATCCTTTGGGCAGACCTATGGCTACACCTTC.

V gene TRBV7-9 combines with J gene TRBJ1-5, with a possible D match to TRBD1 (6 bases). The CDR3 has 14 amino acids. V gave up 4 bases and J gave up 1 base, with 8 bases separating them. Germline CDR1 reads SEHNR; CDR2 reads FQNEAQ (reference sequence). The CDR3 coding sequence is TGTGCCAGCAGCTCAGGGGAGAGCAATCAGCCCCAGCATTTT. Translating gives CASSSGESNQPQHF.

The CDR3 DNA reads TGTGCCACCCGGGCGGAAGTGCCTAATGAAAAACTGTTTTTT. Translating gives CATRAEVPNEKLFF. The chain couples TRBV10-3 to TRBJ1-4; no reliable D call. The CDR3 extends over 14 amino acids. Trimming pared 10 bases from V and 3 bases from J, leaving 15 bases between. From germline, CDR1 is ENHRY and CDR2 SYGVKD.

The V call is TRBV3-1 (or the pseudogene TRBV3-2), the J call TRBJ1-1; tentative D call: TRBD1 (6 bases). CDR1 and CDR2 (germline): LGHDT, YNNKEL (reference sequence). V lost 4 bases to trimming and J lost 3 bases, with 9 bases between them. The CDR3 is 13 amino acids. This CDR3 is CASSPGAHTEAFF. Written as DNA, the CDR3 is TGTGCCAGCAGCCCAGGGGCCCACACTGAAGCTTTCTTT.

The chain links TRBV2 to TRBJ1-5; no reliable D call. Deletions cut 4 bases from V and 4 bases from J, with 14 bases between. CDR1 is SNHLY and CDR2 is FYNNEI in the germline V gene. The CDR3 length is 15 residues. The CDR3 loop reads CASSVNRVQNQPQHF. The CDR3 DNA reads as TGTGCCAGCAGTGTCAATAGGGTCCAAAATCAGCCCCAGCATTTT.

This sequence joins TRBV30 and TRBJ1-5; no clear D. The germline CDR1 and CDR2 sequences are GTSNPN and SVGIG (reference sequence). The V end lost 5 bases, the J end lost 0 bases, and 11 bases lay between the germline ends. CDR3 length: 14 amino acids. CDR3: CAWGSGASNQPQHF. CDR3 nucleotides: TGTGCCTGGGGTTCAGGCGCTAGCAATCAGCCCCAGCATTTT.

This sequence joins TRBV6-5 and TRBJ1-2; 7 bases align to TRBD1. V gave up 2 bases and J gave up 5 bases; unmatched junction bases: 11. This CDR3 contains 16 residues. The germline CDR1 and CDR2 sequences are MNHEY and SVGAGI. The CDR3 sequence: CASSYETRTGRYGYTF. The CDR3 DNA reads as TGTGCCAGCAGTTACGAGACGAGGACAGGACGATATGGCTACACCTTC.

This clone appeared a few times. The rearrangement joins TRBV5-1 to TRBJ2-1; TRBD1 might be the D (6 bases). Germline CDR1 is SGHRS and CDR2 is YFSETQ. This CDR3 is 14 amino acids long. The V and J ends lost 0 bases and 8 bases respectively, with 12 bases between them. CDR3 protein: CASSLGRTADEQFF. In nucleotides, the CDR3 is TGCGCCAGCAGCTTGGGGAGGACAGCGGATGAGCAGTTCTTC.

The sample holds one count of this clone. V is TRBV13 and J is TRBJ1-3; weak D call: TRBD1 (5 bases). The germline CDR1 and CDR2 sequences are PRHDT and FYEKMQ (reference sequence). With 3 bases removed from V and 0 bases from J, the gap between germline ends came to 6 bases. The CDR3 is made up of 14 amino acids. The CDR3 DNA is TGTGCCAGCAGCTTTACAGGCTCTGGAAACACCATATATTTT. This gives the protein CASSFTGSGNTIYF.